This is a list of T cell receptor beta chains from one sample in a study of a mutant IDH1 vaccine in newly diagnosed glioma. The assay was immunoSEQ multiplex PCR, and TCRdb's table has in-frame clones only and misses some. Here the sample spans tens of thousands of clones, around 84% being singletons. Their target antigens are unknown. The source material was PBMCs, sampled from a glioma patient whose treatment included an IDH1 peptide vaccine. Receptors originate from a middle-aged man with glioma. The CDR3 runs from the conserved cysteine through the conserved F or W. The order of the fields is CDR3 protein, CDR3 DNA, V gene, clone size, J gene, D gene. The D gene is left open where the match is weak. Clone size appears in some rows only: once, few, many, or a class for an expanded clone.

CDR3 protein: CASRKGTTSYEQYF
CDR3 DNA: TGCGCCAGCCGGAAGGGGACCACCTCCTACGAGCAGTACTTC
V gene: TRBV5-1
clone size: NA
J gene: TRBJ2-7
D gene: NA

CDR3 protein: CASSLARGREGGDEQFF
CDR3 DNA: TGTGCCAGCAGCTTAGCGAGGGGGCGGGAGGGCGGAGATGAGCAGTTCTTC
V gene: TRBV7-9
clone size: NA
J gene: TRBJ2-1
D gene: TRBD2

CDR3 protein: CASSRWDRDYNEQFF
CDR3 DNA: TGTGCCAGCTCACGGTGGGACAGGGACTACAATGAGCAGTTCTTC
V gene: TRBV18
clone size: NA
J gene: TRBJ2-1
D gene: TRBD1

CDR3 protein: CASSGTGGDGELFF
CDR3 DNA: TGTGCCAGCAGTGGGACAGGGGGAGACGGGGAGCTGTTTTTT
V gene: TRBV2
clone size: NA
J gene: TRBJ2-2
D gene: TRBD1

CDR3 protein: CASSAQGQITDTQYF
CDR3 DNA: TGTGCCAGCAGTGCTCAGGGACAGATCACAGATACGCAGTATTTT
V gene: TRBV2
clone size: NA
J gene: TRBJ2-3
D gene: TRBD1

CDR3 protein: CASSYNKNTEAFF
CDR3 DNA: TGTGCCAGCAGTTACAACAAGAACACTGAAGCTTTCTTT
V gene: TRBV6-5
clone size: NA
J gene: TRBJ1-1
D gene: NA

CDR3 protein: CAISEARASGNQPQHF
CDR3 DNA: TGTGCCATCAGTGAGGCGAGGGCCTCAGGCAATCAGCCCCAGCATTTT
V gene: TRBV10-3
clone size: NA
J gene: TRBJ1-5
D gene: NA

CDR3 protein: CASSWWADTQYF
CDR3 DNA: TGTGCCAGCAGCTGGTGGGCGGATACGCAGTATTTT
V gene: TRBV5-5
clone size: few
J gene: TRBJ2-3
D gene: NA

CDR3 protein: CASSADREQPQHF
CDR3 DNA: TGTGCCAGCTCAGCGGACAGGGAACAGCCCCAGCATTTT
V gene: TRBV18
clone size: NA
J gene: TRBJ1-5
D gene: TRBD1

CDR3 protein: CASCHQAQGGGYGYTF
CDR3 DNA: TGTGCCAGTTGTCATCAGGCACAGGGCGGCGGCTATGGCTACACCTTC
V gene: TRBV19
clone size: NA
J gene: TRBJ1-2
D gene: NA

CDR3 protein: CASSGGGSYEQYF
CDR3 DNA: TGTGCCAGCAGCGGCGGGGGTTCCTACGAGCAGTACTTC
V gene: TRBV9
clone size: NA
J gene: TRBJ2-7
D gene: TRBD2

CDR3 protein: CASSFSSGRGTEAFF
CDR3 DNA: TGTGCCAGCAGTTTCAGCAGCGGACGAGGGACTGAAGCTTTCTTT
V gene: TRBV27
clone size: NA
J gene: TRBJ1-1
D gene: NA

CDR3 protein: CASSPPGTGTYNEQFF
CDR3 DNA: TGTGCCAGCAGCCCACCCGGGACAGGGACCTACAATGAGCAGTTCTTC
V gene: TRBV14
clone size: NA
J gene: TRBJ2-1
D gene: TRBD1

CDR3 protein: CASSYYRDRRNTEAFF
CDR3 DNA: TGCGCCAGCAGCTACTATCGGGACCGCCGGAACACTGAAGCTTTCTTT
V gene: TRBV5-1
clone size: NA
J gene: TRBJ1-1
D gene: NA

CDR3 protein: CASSLGPILADTGELFF
CDR3 DNA: TGTGCCAGCAGCTTAGGACCGATTCTAGCGGACACCGGGGAGCTGTTTTTT
V gene: TRBV7-3
clone size: NA
J gene: TRBJ2-2
D gene: TRBD2

CDR3 protein: CASSVNRANSGNTIYF
CDR3 DNA: TGTGCCAGCAGTGTTAACAGGGCGAACTCTGGAAACACCATATATTTT
V gene: TRBV6-1
clone size: few
J gene: TRBJ1-3
D gene: NA

CDR3 protein: CASSQRPGQGKDTGELFF
CDR3 DNA: TGTGCCAGCAGCCAAAGACCGGGACAGGGAAAGGACACCGGGGAGCTGTTTTTT
V gene: TRBV14
clone size: NA
J gene: TRBJ2-2
D gene: TRBD1

CDR3 protein: CASSFRDRANEKLFF
CDR3 DNA: TGTGCCAGCAGTTTTCGTGACAGGGCGAATGAAAAACTGTTTTTT
V gene: TRBV28
clone size: NA
J gene: TRBJ1-4
D gene: TRBD1

CDR3 protein: CSVNGRFSYNEQFF
CDR3 DNA: TGCAGCGTTAACGGCCGATTCTCCTACAATGAGCAGTTCTTC
V gene: TRBV29-1
clone size: NA
J gene: TRBJ2-1
D gene: NA

CDR3 protein: CASSLAGGVSQPQHF
CDR3 DNA: TGCGCCAGCAGCTTGGCAGGGGGCGTTAGTCAGCCCCAGCATTTT
V gene: TRBV5-1
clone size: NA
J gene: TRBJ1-5
D gene: TRBD1

CDR3 protein: CASSLRAVTYEQYF
CDR3 DNA: TGTGCCAGCAGCTTGAGGGCGGTTACCTACGAGCAGTACTTC
V gene: TRBV5-6
clone size: NA
J gene: TRBJ2-7
D gene: NA

CDR3 protein: CASSVLADEQFF
CDR3 DNA: TGTGCCAGCAGCGTGTTGGCGGATGAGCAGTTCTTC
V gene: TRBV9
clone size: few
J gene: TRBJ2-1
D gene: NA

CDR3 protein: CASSLDRQGSYTF
CDR3 DNA: TGTGCCAGCAGCTTAGATCGGCAGGGAAGTTACACCTTC
V gene: TRBV7-2
clone size: few
J gene: TRBJ1-2
D gene: NA

CDR3 protein: CASSSVSSLSAGYYGYTF
CDR3 DNA: TGCGCCAGCTCCTCAGTGAGTTCTTTATCAGCAGGCTACTATGGCTACACCTTC
V gene: TRBV10-1
clone size: NA
J gene: TRBJ1-2
D gene: NA

CDR3 protein: CASSFGLASYNEQFF
CDR3 DNA: TGCGCCAGCAGTTTCGGACTAGCGTCCTACAATGAGCAGTTCTTC
V gene: TRBV5-1
clone size: once
J gene: TRBJ2-1
D gene: TRBD2

CDR3 protein: CASSSQAGGPTGELFF
CDR3 DNA: TGTGCCAGCAGCTCCCAAGCGGGAGGGCCCACCGGGGAGCTGTTTTTT
V gene: TRBV7-2
clone size: NA
J gene: TRBJ2-2
D gene: TRBD2

CDR3 protein: CASSYRRGQETQYF
CDR3 DNA: TGTGCCAGCAGTTACAGGCGGGGCCAAGAGACCCAGTACTTC
V gene: TRBV6-5
clone size: NA
J gene: TRBJ2-5
D gene: NA

CDR3 protein: CASSSDRQKNTEAFF
CDR3 DNA: TGTGCCAGCTCATCCGACAGACAGAAGAACACTGAAGCTTTCTTT
V gene: TRBV18
clone size: NA
J gene: TRBJ1-1
D gene: NA

CDR3 protein: CASRGPPRGEQYF
CDR3 DNA: TGTGCCAGCCGTGGACCGCCCCGAGGCGAGCAGTACTTC
V gene: TRBV28
clone size: NA
J gene: TRBJ2-7
D gene: NA

CDR3 protein: CASSPGLRPETQYF
CDR3 DNA: TGTGCCAGCAGCCCAGGCTTGCGACCAGAGACCCAGTACTTC
V gene: TRBV7-3
clone size: NA
J gene: TRBJ2-5
D gene: NA

CDR3 protein: CSVAGGQTGTDTQYF
CDR3 DNA: TGCAGCGTGGCAGGAGGCCAAACCGGGACAGATACGCAGTATTTT
V gene: TRBV29-1
clone size: NA
J gene: TRBJ2-3
D gene: NA

CDR3 protein: CASSRQGDQETQYF
CDR3 DNA: TGTGCCAGCAGCCGACAGGGTGACCAAGAGACCCAGTACTTC
V gene: TRBV6-1
clone size: NA
J gene: TRBJ2-5
D gene: TRBD1

CDR3 protein: CASTTTGAGDGKTQYF
CDR3 DNA: TGTGCCAGCACCACTACGGGGGCGGGAGACGGGAAGACCCAGTACTTC
V gene: TRBV7-6
clone size: NA
J gene: TRBJ2-5
D gene: NA

CDR3 protein: CASSSWGSGRSGEQYF
CDR3 DNA: TGTGCCAGCAGCTCCTGGGGGAGCGGGAGGTCCGGCGAGCAGTACTTC
V gene: TRBV11-2
clone size: NA
J gene: TRBJ2-7
D gene: TRBD2

CDR3 protein: CASSISDTQYF
CDR3 DNA: TGTGCCAGTAGTATCTCAGATACGCAGTATTTT
V gene: TRBV19
clone size: NA
J gene: TRBJ2-3
D gene: NA

CDR3 protein: CASSLVEQETQYF
CDR3 DNA: TGTGCCAGCAGCTTAGTGGAGCAGGAGACCCAGTACTTC
V gene: TRBV7-2
clone size: NA
J gene: TRBJ2-5
D gene: NA

CDR3 protein: CASTKGEGVKYF
CDR3 DNA: TGTGCCAGCACCAAGGGTGAGGGGGTGAAGTACTTC
V gene: TRBV5-6
clone size: NA
J gene: TRBJ2-7
D gene: NA

CDR3 protein: CATSREAWPMQYF
CDR3 DNA: TGTGCCACCAGCAGAGAGGCTTGGCCCATGCAGTACTTC
V gene: TRBV15
clone size: NA
J gene: TRBJ2-7
D gene: NA

CDR3 protein: CASSFGTGNTEAFF
CDR3 DNA: TGTGCCAGTAGTTTCGGGACAGGGAACACTGAAGCTTTCTTT
V gene: TRBV19
clone size: NA
J gene: TRBJ1-1
D gene: TRBD1

CDR3 protein: CASSLGDEQYF
CDR3 DNA: TGTGCCAGCAGCTTAGGGGACGAGCAGTACTTC
V gene: TRBV7-9
clone size: NA
J gene: TRBJ2-7
D gene: NA

CDR3 protein: CASSVVGTSDTQYF
CDR3 DNA: TGTGCCAGCAGCGTAGTAGGGACCTCAGATACGCAGTATTTT
V gene: TRBV9
clone size: NA
J gene: TRBJ2-3
D gene: NA

CDR3 protein: CASSLRTGDTEAFF
CDR3 DNA: TGCGCCAGCAGCCTTCGGACAGGGGACACTGAAGCTTTCTTT
V gene: TRBV5-1
clone size: NA
J gene: TRBJ1-1
D gene: TRBD1

CDR3 protein: CASSLQGANTEAFF
CDR3 DNA: TGTGCCAGCTCACTACAGGGGGCGAACACTGAAGCTTTCTTT
V gene: TRBV18
clone size: NA
J gene: TRBJ1-1
D gene: TRBD1

CDR3 protein: CASSRLSYEQYF
CDR3 DNA: TGTGCCAGCAGTCGTTTATCCTACGAGCAGTACTTC
V gene: TRBV2
clone size: few
J gene: TRBJ2-7
D gene: NA

CDR3 protein: CASSGRRTDSNQPQHF
CDR3 DNA: TGTGCCAGCAGTGGAAGAAGGACAGATAGCAATCAGCCCCAGCATTTT
V gene: TRBV2
clone size: once
J gene: TRBJ1-5
D gene: NA

CDR3 protein: CASSLGARAPKTQYF
CDR3 DNA: TGTGCCAGCAGCTTAGGGGCTAGAGCCCCGAAGACCCAGTACTTC
V gene: TRBV7-2
clone size: NA
J gene: TRBJ2-5
D gene: NA

CDR3 protein: CAISSRDRGGTQYF
CDR3 DNA: TGTGCCATCAGTAGCCGGGACAGAGGAGGGACCCAGTACTTC
V gene: TRBV10-3
clone size: NA
J gene: TRBJ2-5
D gene: TRBD1

CDR3 protein: CAISPGQDTQYF
CDR3 DNA: TGTGCCATCTCCCCAGGGCAAGATACGCAGTATTTT
V gene: TRBV10-3
clone size: NA
J gene: TRBJ2-3
D gene: NA

CDR3 protein: CASSFLGTSSYNEQFF
CDR3 DNA: TGTGCCAGCAGTTTTTTGGGGACTAGCTCCTACAATGAGCAGTTCTTC
V gene: TRBV27
clone size: NA
J gene: TRBJ2-1
D gene: TRBD2

CDR3 protein: CASSQNRGRVWNEQFF
CDR3 DNA: TGTGCCAGCTCACAGAACCGCGGGAGGGTATGGAATGAGCAGTTCTTC
V gene: TRBV18
clone size: NA
J gene: TRBJ2-1
D gene: TRBD2

CDR3 protein: CASSGQGTPYNEQFF
CDR3 DNA: TGTGCCAGCTCAGGGCAGGGAACGCCCTACAATGAGCAGTTCTTC
V gene: TRBV18
clone size: NA
J gene: TRBJ2-1
D gene: NA

CDR3 protein: CASSPANRVSGNTIYF
CDR3 DNA: TGTGCCAGCTCACCAGCGAATCGGGTCTCTGGAAACACCATATATTTT
V gene: TRBV18
clone size: NA
J gene: TRBJ1-3
D gene: NA

CDR3 protein: CASSIQGAAQYF
CDR3 DNA: TGTGCCAGTAGTATTCAGGGGGCGGCCCAGTATTTT
V gene: TRBV19
clone size: once
J gene: TRBJ2-3
D gene: TRBD1

CDR3 protein: CASSISLAGGPVNEQFF
CDR3 DNA: TGTGCCAGTAGTATTTCCCTAGCGGGAGGGCCGGTCAATGAGCAGTTCTTC
V gene: TRBV19
clone size: NA
J gene: TRBJ2-1
D gene: TRBD2

CDR3 protein: CASSATGGRRKYF
CDR3 DNA: TGTGCCAGCAGTGCAACAGGGGGTAGGAGGAAGTATTTT
V gene: TRBV25-1
clone size: NA
J gene: TRBJ2-3
D gene: TRBD1